Listed here are 19 T cell receptor beta chains from one sample, sequenced in a study of shared clonotypes between healthy human individuals. Method: immunoSEQ multiplex PCR; TCRdb's copy keeps in-frame clones and lacks some. The sample lists 2,500,000 or so clones, just over 90% occurring once. The sequencing input was naive CD4+ T cells sorted from blood. Subset reported: CD45RA+ positively selected. The receptors come from a man aged 18 to 29 in good health.

The chain recombines TRBV18 with TRBJ1-5; tentatively, D is TRBD1 (5 bases). V was pared by 3 bases and J by 1 base, with 13 bases between. CDR3 length: 16 residues. Germline V lookup: CDR1 KGHSH, CDR2 LQKENI. CDR3 amino acids: CASSPAGAGSNQPQHF. The CDR3 coding sequence is TGTGCCAGCTCACCGGCCGGGGCAGGAAGCAATCAGCCCCAGCATTTT.

The CDR3 nucleotides read TGTGCCAGCTCACCTCAAGTAGGGAACACTGAAGCTTTCTTT. Its protein is CASSPQVGNTEAFF. The rearrangement joins TRBV18 to TRBJ1-1, with D uncertain. Trimming left V 3 bases short and J 1 base short, with 9 bases between. The germline gives CDR1 KGHSH, CDR2 LQKENI. There are 14 residues in the CDR3.

The chain links TRBV7-8 to TRBJ1-5, with 7 positions matching TRBD1. Germline trimming cut 5 bases from V and 1 base from J; bases unmatched to any gene: 8. The germline V gene encodes CDR1 SGHVS and CDR2 FQNEAQ. The CDR3 covers 16 residues. DNA of the CDR3: TGTGCCAGCAGCCCCCACCTGGACAGGAGCAATCAGCCCCAGCATTTT. Residues: CASSPHLDRSNQPQHF.

This chain uses TRBV13 with TRBJ2-1, with 7 nucleotides matching TRBD1. Trimming at V came to 6 bases and at J to 8 bases, leaving 13 bases not matched to a gene. CDR1 and CDR2 from the germline V gene are PRHDT and FYEKMQ (reference sequence). CDR3 length: 15 amino acids. The DNA for the CDR3 is TGTGCCAGCAGTCATAGGGGGCTAGTCAAGGATGAGCAGTTCTTC. Protein: CASSHRGLVKDEQFF.

On this clone: Different DNA sequences within this sample yield the same CDR3. The genes are TRBV15 and TRBJ2-7; D might be TRBD1 (6 bases). The CDR3 spans 13 residues. Germline V gene lookup returns CDR1 LNHNV and CDR2 YYDKDF (reference sequence). Trimming removed 0 bases from V and 4 bases from J, with 7 bases in between. The CDR3 nucleotides are TGTGCCACCAGCAGAGACAGGGGTTACGAGCAGTACTTC. It codes for CATSRDRGYEQYF. Complete variable domain (other parts from reference TRBV15 and TRBJ2-7): DAMVIQNPRYQVTQFGKPVTLSCSQTLNHNVMYWYQQKSSQAPKLLFHYYDKDFNNEADTPDNFQSRRPNTSFCFLDIRSPGLGDTAMYLCATSRDRGYEQYFGPGTRLTVT.

The chain is built from TRBV19 and TRBJ2-2; no firm D call. Germline V gene sequence: CDR1 LNHDA, CDR2 SQIVND (reference sequence). The CDR3 length is 14 residues. V lost 6 bases and J 6 bases, leaving 14 bases between the germline ends. The CDR3 DNA reads TGTGCCAGTAGAATTAATGTCGGATCCGGGGAGCTGTTTTTT. It is translated as CASRINVGSGELFF.

The chain links TRBV7-2 to TRBJ2-7, with a weak D call TRBD2 (6 bases). CDR1 and CDR2 from the germline V gene are SGHTA and FQGNSA. Deletions cut 8 bases from V and 2 bases from J, with 22 bases between. CDR3 size: 16 residues. The CDR3 is CASQRDNGGTPYEQYF. The CDR3 nucleotides are TGTGCCAGCCAACGGGATAATGGCGGGACCCCCTACGAGCAGTACTTC.

The chain joins TRBV18 to TRBJ1-6, with unresolved D. The V and J ends lost 1 base and 7 bases respectively, with 11 bases between them. The CDR3 length is 15 residues. The germline gives CDR1 KGHSH, CDR2 LQKENI. CDR3 sequence reads: CASSPLGRMNSPLHF. Here the CDR3 DNA reads TGTGCCAGCTCACCACTCGGACGGATGAATTCACCCCTCCACTTT.

This chain uses TRBV11-2 with TRBJ2-5, with D uncertain. The CDR3 loop spans 15 amino acids. V lost 3 bases and J lost 5, with 16 bases in between. Germline V gene sequence: CDR1 SGHAT, CDR2 FQNNGV. The CDR3 coding sequence is TGTGCCAGCAGCTTCAGCAGGAATGTTGGGGAGACCCAGTACTTC. As protein: CASSFSRNVGETQYF. Filled out from reference TRBV11-2 and TRBJ2-5, the complete variable domain reads EAGVAQSPRYKIIEKRQSVAFWCNPISGHATLYWYQQILGQGPKLLIQFQNNGVVDDSQLPKDRFSAERLKGVDSTLKIQPAKLEDSAVYLCASSFSRNVGETQYFGPGTRLLVL.

With respect to this clone: This CDR3 is also generated by other DNA sequences in the sample. This chain connects TRBV4-1 to TRBJ2-4; TRBD1 or TRBD2 may be the D gene (5 bases each). Germline-derived CDR1 and CDR2 are MGHRA and YSYEKL. The CDR3 consists of 16 residues. The V end lost 1 base, the J end lost 2 bases, and 12 bases lay between the germline ends. The CDR3 DNA sequence: TGCGCCAGCAGCCAAGGGAGGCAGGGTACCAAAAACATTCAGTACTTC. It translates to CASSQGRQGTKNIQYF.

The chain links TRBV18 to TRBJ2-3; D is undetermined. This CDR3 is built from 14 residues. CDR1 KGHSH and CDR2 LQKENI come from the germline V gene. The germline V and J ends were trimmed by 6 bases and 4 bases, with 14 bases remaining between them. CDR3 region: CASSPSGWADTQYF. The DNA of the CDR3 is TGTGCCAGCTCGCCTTCCGGGTGGGCAGATACGCAGTATTTT.

To note about this clone: Distinct nucleotide sequences in the sample also encode this CDR3. The DNA for the CDR3 is TGTGCCAGCACGCGGGAAAACTATGGCTACACCTTC. Its protein product is CASTRENYGYTF. The chain couples TRBV2 to TRBJ1-2, with D uncertain. Trimming took 7 bases from V and 2 from J, leaving 8 bases between them. The CDR3 runs 12 residues. From germline, CDR1 is SNHLY and CDR2 FYNNEI. Full variable domain (rest looked up from reference TRBV2 and TRBJ1-2): EPEVTQTPSHQVTQMGQEVILRCVPISNHLYFYWYRQILGQKVEFLVSFYNNEISEKSEIFDDQFSVERPDGSNFTLKIRSTKLEDSAMYFCASTRENYGYTFGSGTRLTVV.

V usage is TRBV6-1 and J usage is TRBJ1-4; no clear D gene. This CDR3 has 15 amino acids. V gave up 6 bases and J gave up 8 bases, with 19 bases separating them. Per the germline V gene, CDR1 is MNHNS and CDR2 is SASEGT. This CDR3 reads CASRSDGVQGEKLFF. CDR3 nucleotides: TGTGCCAGCAGGTCCGACGGAGTGCAAGGGGAAAAACTGTTTTTT.

J is TRBJ2-1 and V is TRBV5-1; tentative D call: TRBD1 (6 bases). With 0 bases removed from V and 3 bases from J, the gap between germline ends came to 13 bases. The length of the CDR3 is 16 residues. The V gene's germline CDR1 is SGHRS and CDR2 YFSETQ. The CDR3 DNA reads as TGCGCCAGCAGCTTGGGGGGACACTCGTTCTACAATGAGCAGTTCTTC. This encodes CASSLGGHSFYNEQFF.

The chain is built from TRBV6-5 and TRBJ2-1, with 10 bases identical to TRBD2. With 2 bases clipped from V and 5 bases from J, the junction kept 3 bases outside the gene matches. The germline V gene has CDR1 MNHEY and CDR2 SVGAGI. The CDR3 contains 15 residues. Written as DNA, the CDR3 is TGTGCCAGCAGTTACCTGACTAGCGGGCACAATGAGCAGTTCTTC. Translated, it gives CASSYLTSGHNEQFF.

This clone is a singleton in its sample. J is TRBJ2-5 and V is TRBV7-9; TRBD2 might be the D (5 bases). In germline, CDR1 is SEHNR, CDR2 FQNEAQ (reference sequence). The CDR3 consists of 14 residues. The germline V and J ends were trimmed by 2 bases and 4 bases, with 11 bases remaining between them. CDR3 amino acids: CASSLLDSAETQYF. The CDR3 region has the DNA TGTGCCAGCAGCTTATTGGACTCCGCAGAGACCCAGTACTTC. Based on the CDR3 plus reference TRBV7-9 and TRBJ2-5, the full variable domain is DTGVSQNPRHKITKRGQNVTFRCDPISEHNRLYWYRQTLGQGPEFLTYFQNEAQLEKSRLLSDRFSAERPKGSFSTLEIQRTEQGDSAMYLCASSLLDSAETQYFGPGTRLLVL.

J is TRBJ2-5 and V is TRBV30; D gene ambiguous. The CDR3 sequence is 13 residues long. The germline V gene has CDR1 GTSNPN and CDR2 SVGIG (reference sequence). V gave up 2 bases and J gave up 5 bases, with 12 bases separating them. CDR3: CAWSRNHPETQYF. The CDR3 nucleotides read TGTGCCTGGAGTAGGAACCATCCCGAGACCCAGTACTTC.

The chain carries TRBV18 and TRBJ2-3, with 12 bases lining up with TRBD1. Germline CDR1 KGHSH, CDR2 LQKENI. With 2 bases clipped from V and 5 bases from J, the junction kept 8 bases outside the gene matches. The CDR3 spans 17 residues. In DNA, the CDR3 is TGTGCCAGCTCACCAGTGTTGGGACAGGGGGCGATAGATACGCAGTATTTT. This translates into CASSPVLGQGAIDTQYF.

The V gene is TRBV30, the J gene TRBJ1-6; D unclear. This CDR3 contains 14 residues. The germline V gene has CDR1 GTSNPN and CDR2 SVGIG (reference sequence). Deletions cut 2 bases from V and 3 bases from J, with 8 bases between. CDR3 DNA sequence: TGTGCCTGGAGTACGGGTAGCTATAATTCACCCCTCCACTTT. Its translation is CAWSTGSYNSPLHF.